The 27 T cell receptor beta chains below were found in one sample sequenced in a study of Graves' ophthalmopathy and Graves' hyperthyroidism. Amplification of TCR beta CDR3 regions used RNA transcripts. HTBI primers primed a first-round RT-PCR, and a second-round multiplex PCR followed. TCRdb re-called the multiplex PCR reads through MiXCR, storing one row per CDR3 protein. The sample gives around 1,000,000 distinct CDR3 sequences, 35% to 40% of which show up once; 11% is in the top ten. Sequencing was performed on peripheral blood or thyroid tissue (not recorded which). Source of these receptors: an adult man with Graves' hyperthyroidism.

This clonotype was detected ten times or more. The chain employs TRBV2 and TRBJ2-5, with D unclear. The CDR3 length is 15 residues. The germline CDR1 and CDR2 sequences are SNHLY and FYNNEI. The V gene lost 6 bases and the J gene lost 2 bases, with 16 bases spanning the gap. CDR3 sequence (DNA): TGTGCCAGCAGGGACCCCATGGTAGCTCAAGAGACCCAGTACTTC. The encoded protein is CASRDPMVAQETQYF.

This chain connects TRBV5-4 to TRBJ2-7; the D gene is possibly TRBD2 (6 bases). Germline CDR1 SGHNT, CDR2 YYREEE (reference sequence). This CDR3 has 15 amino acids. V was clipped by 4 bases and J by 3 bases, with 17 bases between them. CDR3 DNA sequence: TGTGCCAGCAGCCCCTATGGGGGGAGTTACTACGAGCAGTACTTC. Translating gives CASSPYGGSYYEQYF.

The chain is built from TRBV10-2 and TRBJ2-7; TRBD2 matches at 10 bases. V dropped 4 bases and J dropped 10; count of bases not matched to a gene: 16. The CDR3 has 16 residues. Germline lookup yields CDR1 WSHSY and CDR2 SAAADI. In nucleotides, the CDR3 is TGCGCCAGCAGTGCCAGCAGCTTAGAGCCTAGCGGGAGCCAGTACTTC. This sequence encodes CASSASSLEPSGSQYF.

As DNA, the CDR3 is TGTGCCAGCTCACCAATGGGACAGGGGAGAGGATCGGGAAACACCATATATTTT. This sequence encodes CASSPMGQGRGSGNTIYF. The V gene is TRBV7-7, the J gene TRBJ1-3, with 10 bases identical to TRBD1. Germline V CDR1 and CDR2: SSHAT, FNYEAQ (reference sequence). This CDR3 is built from 18 residues. Losses at the gene ends were 8 bases for V and 4 bases for J; bases not matched to a gene: 17. Full variable domain (missing parts from reference TRBV7-7 and TRBJ1-3): GAGVSQSPRYKVTKRGQDVTLRCDPISSHATLYWYQQALGQGPEFLTYFNYEAQPDKSGLPSDRFSAERPEGSISTLTIQRTEQRDSAMYRCASSPMGQGRGSGNTIYFGEGSWLTVV.

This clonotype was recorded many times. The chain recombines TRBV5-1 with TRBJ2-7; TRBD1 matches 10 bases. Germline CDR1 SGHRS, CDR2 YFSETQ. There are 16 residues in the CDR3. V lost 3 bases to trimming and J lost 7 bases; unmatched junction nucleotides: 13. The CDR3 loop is CASSYQPGQGFGEQYF. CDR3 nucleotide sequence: TGCGCCAGCAGCTACCAACCGGGACAGGGGTTTGGTGAGCAGTACTTC.

Here the CDR3 reads CASSQGPVTPNTGELFF. In DNA form, the CDR3 reads TGCGCCAGCAGCCAGGGGCCGGTGACTCCGAACACCGGGGAGCTGTTTTTT. This chain links TRBV4-3 with TRBJ2-2; D possibly corresponds to TRBD1 (5 bases). The germline V gene encodes CDR1 LGHNA and CDR2 YSLEER. V was shortened by 3 bases and J by 0 bases, with 14 bases between the two germline ends. CDR3 size: 17 residues.

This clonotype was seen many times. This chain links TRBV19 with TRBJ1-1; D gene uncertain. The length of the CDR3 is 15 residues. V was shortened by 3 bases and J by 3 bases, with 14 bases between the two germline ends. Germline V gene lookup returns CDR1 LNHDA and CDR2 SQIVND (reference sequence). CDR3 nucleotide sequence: TGTGCCAGTAGTATTTCCGGAGGGAGGGACACTGAAGCTTTCTTT. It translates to CASSISGGRDTEAFF.

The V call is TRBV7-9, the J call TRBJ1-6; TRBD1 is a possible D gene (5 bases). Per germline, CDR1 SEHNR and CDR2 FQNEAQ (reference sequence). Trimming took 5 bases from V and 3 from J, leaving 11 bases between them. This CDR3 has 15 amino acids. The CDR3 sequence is CASSDSGGYNSPLHF. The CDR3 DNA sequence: TGTGCCAGCAGCGATAGCGGGGGCTATAATTCACCCCTCCACTTT.

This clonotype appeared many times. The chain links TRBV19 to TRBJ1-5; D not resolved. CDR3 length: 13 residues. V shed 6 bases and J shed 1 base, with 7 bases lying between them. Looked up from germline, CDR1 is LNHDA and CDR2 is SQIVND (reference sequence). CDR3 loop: CASSRQSNQPQHF. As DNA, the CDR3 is TGTGCCAGTAGCCGGCAGAGCAATCAGCCCCAGCATTTT.

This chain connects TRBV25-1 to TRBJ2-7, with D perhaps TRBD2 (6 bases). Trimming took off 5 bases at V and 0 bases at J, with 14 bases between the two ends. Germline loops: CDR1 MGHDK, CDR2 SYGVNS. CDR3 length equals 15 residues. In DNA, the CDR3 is TGTGCCAGCAGTTTAGGGGACGGGAGCTCCTACGAGCAGTACTTC. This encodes CASSLGDGSSYEQYF.

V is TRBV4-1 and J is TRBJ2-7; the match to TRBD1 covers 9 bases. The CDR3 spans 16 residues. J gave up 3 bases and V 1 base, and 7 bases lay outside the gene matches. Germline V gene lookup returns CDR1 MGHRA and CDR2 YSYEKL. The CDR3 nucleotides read TGCGCCAGCAGCCAAGGACTCGGGGACAGGGACTACGAGCAGTACTTC. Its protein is CASSQGLGDRDYEQYF.

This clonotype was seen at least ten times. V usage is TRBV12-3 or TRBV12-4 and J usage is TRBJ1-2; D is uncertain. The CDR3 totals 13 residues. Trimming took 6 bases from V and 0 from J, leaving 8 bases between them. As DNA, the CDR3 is TGTGCCAGCAGCCAGAAAGCTAACTATGGCTACACCTTC. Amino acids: CASSQKANYGYTF.

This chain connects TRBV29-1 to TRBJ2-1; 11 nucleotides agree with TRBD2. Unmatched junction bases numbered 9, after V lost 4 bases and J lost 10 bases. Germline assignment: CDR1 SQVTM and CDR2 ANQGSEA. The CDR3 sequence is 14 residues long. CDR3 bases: TGCAGCGTTGTCGCGGGACTAGCGGTAGGGGAGCAGTTCTTC. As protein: CSVVAGLAVGEQFF.

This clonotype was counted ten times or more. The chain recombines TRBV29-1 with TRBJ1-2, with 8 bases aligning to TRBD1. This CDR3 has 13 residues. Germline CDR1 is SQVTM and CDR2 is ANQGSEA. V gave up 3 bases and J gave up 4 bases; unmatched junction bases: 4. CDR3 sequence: CSVERGTGYGYTF. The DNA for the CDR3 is TGCAGCGTTGAGAGAGGGACAGGCTATGGCTACACCTTC.

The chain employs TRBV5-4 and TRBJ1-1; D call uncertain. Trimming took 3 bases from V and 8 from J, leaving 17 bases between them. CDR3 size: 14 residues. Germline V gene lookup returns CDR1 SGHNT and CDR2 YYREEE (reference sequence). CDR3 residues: CASSSRAGKGEAFF. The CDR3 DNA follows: TGTGCCAGCAGCTCGAGAGCTGGTAAGGGAGAAGCTTTCTTT. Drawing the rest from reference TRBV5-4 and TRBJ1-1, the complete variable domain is ETGVTQSPTHLIKTRGQQVTLRCSSQSGHNTVSWYQQALGQGPQFIFQYYREEENGRGNFPPRFSGLQFPNYSSELNVNALELDDSALYLCASSSRAGKGEAFFGQGTRLTVV.

The CDR3 is CASSPGFNTGELFF. The DNA of the CDR3 is TGTGCCAGCAGTCCGGGATTCAACACCGGGGAGCTGTTTTTT. The chain links TRBV6-2 or TRBV6-3 to TRBJ2-2; D possibly corresponds to TRBD2 (5 bases). This CDR3 has 14 amino acids. The germline V gene has CDR1 MNHEY and CDR2 SVGEGT. V shed 5 bases and J shed 2 bases, with 9 bases lying between them.

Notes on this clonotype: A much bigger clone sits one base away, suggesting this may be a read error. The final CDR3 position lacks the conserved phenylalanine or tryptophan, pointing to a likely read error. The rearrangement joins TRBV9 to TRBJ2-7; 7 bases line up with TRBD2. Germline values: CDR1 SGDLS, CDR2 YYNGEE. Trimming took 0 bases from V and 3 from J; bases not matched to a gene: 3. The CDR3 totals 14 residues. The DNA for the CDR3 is TGTGCCAGCAGCGTAGGTCTAGCGGACTACGAGCAGTACCTC. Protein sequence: CASSVGLADYEQYL.

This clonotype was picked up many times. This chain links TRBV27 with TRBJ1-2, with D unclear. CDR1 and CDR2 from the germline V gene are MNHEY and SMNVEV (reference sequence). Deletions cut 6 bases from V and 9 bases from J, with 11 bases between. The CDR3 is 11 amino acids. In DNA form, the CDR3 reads TGTGCCAGCAGAGACCTTTTTCGCTACACCTTC. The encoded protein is CASRDLFRYTF.

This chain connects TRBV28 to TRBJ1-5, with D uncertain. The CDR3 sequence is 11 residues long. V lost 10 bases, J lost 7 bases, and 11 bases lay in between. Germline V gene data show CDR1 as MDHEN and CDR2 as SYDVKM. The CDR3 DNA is TGTGCCACCTCGGGAGAACAGCCCCAGCATTTT. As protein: CATSGEQPQHF.

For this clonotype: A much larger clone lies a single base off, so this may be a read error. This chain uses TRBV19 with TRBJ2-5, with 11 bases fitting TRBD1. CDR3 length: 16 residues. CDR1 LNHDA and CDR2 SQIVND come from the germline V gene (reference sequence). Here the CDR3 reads CASSIFGTGGQEAQYF. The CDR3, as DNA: TGTGCCAGTAGTATTTTCGGGACAGGGGGTCAAGAGGCCCAGTACTTC.

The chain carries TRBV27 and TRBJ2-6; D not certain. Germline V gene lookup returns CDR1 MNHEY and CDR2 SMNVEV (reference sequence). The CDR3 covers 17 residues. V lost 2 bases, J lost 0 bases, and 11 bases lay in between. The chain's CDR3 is CASSLASGDSGANVLTF. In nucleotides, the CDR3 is TGTGCCAGCAGTTTAGCGTCCGGAGACTCTGGGGCCAACGTCCTGACTTTC.

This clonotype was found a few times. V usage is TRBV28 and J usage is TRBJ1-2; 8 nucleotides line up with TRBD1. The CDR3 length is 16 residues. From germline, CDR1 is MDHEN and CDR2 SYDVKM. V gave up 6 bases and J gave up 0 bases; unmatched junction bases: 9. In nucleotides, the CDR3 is TGTGCCAGCAGGAAGAAGACAGGGGTAGCTAACTATGGCTACACCTTC. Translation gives CASRKKTGVANYGYTF.

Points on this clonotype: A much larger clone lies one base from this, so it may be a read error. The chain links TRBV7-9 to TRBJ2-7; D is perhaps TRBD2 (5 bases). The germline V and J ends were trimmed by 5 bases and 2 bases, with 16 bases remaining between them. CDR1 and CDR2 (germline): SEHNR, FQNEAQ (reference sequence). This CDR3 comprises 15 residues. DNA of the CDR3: TGTGCCAGCAGCGCCCCCGGGGATAGGACCTACGAGCAGTACTTC. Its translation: CASSAPGDRTYEQYF. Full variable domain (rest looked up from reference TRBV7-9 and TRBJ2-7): DTGVSQNPRHKITKRGQNVTFRCDPISEHNRLYWYRQTLGQGPEFLTYFQNEAQLEKSRLLSDRFSAERPKGSFSTLEIQRTEQGDSAMYLCASSAPGDRTYEQYFGPGTRLTVT.

This CDR3 reads CAWSPGQGANVLTF. CDR3 nucleotides: TGTGCCTGGTCTCCGGGACAGGGCGCCAACGTCCTGACTTTC. This chain joins TRBV30 and TRBJ2-6, with 9 bases matching TRBD1. Germline V gene lookup returns CDR1 GTSNPN and CDR2 SVGIG (reference sequence). This CDR3 region has 14 residues. The J segment lost 7 bases and the V segment lost 5 bases, leaving 6 bases of the junction unmatched.

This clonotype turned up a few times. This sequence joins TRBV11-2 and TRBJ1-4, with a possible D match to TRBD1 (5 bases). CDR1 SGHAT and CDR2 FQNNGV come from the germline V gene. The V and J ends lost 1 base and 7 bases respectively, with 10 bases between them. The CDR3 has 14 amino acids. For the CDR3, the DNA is TGTGCCAGCAGCTTAGGGGGGGGGACTGAAAAACTGTTTTTT. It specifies CASSLGGGTEKLFF.

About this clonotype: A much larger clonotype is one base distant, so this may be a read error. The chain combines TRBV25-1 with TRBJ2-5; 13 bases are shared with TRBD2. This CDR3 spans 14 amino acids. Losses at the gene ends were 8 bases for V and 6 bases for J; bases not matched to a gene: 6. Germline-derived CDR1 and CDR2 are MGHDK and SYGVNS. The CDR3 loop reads CASLGTSGTKTQYF. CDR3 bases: TGTGCCAGCCTAGGGACTAGCGGGACAAAGACCCAGTACTTC.

CDR3 coding DNA: TGTGCCAGCAGTGAAGCGCACGATCAGCCCCAGCATTTT. Its translation is CASSEAHDQPQHF. The chain links TRBV6-1 to TRBJ1-5; no clear D gene. CDR3 length: 13 residues. Germline values: CDR1 MNHNS, CDR2 SASEGT. Trimming removed 0 bases at V and 5 bases at J, with 5 bases between.